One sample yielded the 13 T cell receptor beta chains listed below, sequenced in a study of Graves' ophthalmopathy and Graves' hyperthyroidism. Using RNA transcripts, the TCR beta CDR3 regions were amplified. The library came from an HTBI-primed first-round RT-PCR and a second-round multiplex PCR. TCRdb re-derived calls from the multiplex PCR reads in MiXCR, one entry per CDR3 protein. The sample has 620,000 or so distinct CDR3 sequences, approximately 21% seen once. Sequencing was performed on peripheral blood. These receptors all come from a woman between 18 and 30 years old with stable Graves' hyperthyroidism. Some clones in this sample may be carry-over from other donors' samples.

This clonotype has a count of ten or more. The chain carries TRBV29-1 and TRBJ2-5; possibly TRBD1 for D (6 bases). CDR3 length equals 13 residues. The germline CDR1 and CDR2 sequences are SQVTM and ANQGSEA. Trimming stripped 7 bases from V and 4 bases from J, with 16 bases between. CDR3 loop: CSALTGILETQYF. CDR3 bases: TGCAGCGCCTTAACAGGGATTCTAGAGACCCAGTACTTC.

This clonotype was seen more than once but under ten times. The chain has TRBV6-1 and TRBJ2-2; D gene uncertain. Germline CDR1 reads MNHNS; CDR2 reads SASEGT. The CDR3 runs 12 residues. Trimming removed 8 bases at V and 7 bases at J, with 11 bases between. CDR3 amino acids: CASSRSGGELFF. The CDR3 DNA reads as TGTGCCAGCTCCAGGTCGGGCGGGGAGCTGTTTTTT.

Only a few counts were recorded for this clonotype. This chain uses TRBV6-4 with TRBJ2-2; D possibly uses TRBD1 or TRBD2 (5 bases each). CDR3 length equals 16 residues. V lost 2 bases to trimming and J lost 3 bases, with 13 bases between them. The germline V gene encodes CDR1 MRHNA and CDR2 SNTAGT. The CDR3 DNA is TGTGCCAGCAGTGACGGATTGAGGGGAGACACCGGGGAGCTGTTTTTT. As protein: CASSDGLRGDTGELFF.

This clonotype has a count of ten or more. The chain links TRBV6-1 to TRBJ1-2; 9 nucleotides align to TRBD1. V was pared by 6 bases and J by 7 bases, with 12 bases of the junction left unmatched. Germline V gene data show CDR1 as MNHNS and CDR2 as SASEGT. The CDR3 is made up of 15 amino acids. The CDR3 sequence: CASSQAGGQGGGYTF. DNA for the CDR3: TGTGCCAGCAGCCAAGCAGGGGGACAGGGAGGTGGCTACACCTTC.

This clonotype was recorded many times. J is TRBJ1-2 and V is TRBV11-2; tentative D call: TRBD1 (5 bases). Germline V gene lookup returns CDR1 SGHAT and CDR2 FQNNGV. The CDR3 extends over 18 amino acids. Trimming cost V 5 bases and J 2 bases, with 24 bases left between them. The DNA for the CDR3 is TGTGCCAGCAGCCACCGCTGGGCAGGGCTCCCCAAAAACTATGGCTACACCTTC. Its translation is CASSHRWAGLPKNYGYTF.

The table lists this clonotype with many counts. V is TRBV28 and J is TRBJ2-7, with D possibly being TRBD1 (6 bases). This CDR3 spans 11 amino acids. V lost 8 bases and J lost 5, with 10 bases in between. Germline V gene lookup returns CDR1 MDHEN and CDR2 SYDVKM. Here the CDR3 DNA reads TGTGCCAGCCAGGGGCTCAACGAGCAGTACTTC. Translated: CASQGLNEQYF.

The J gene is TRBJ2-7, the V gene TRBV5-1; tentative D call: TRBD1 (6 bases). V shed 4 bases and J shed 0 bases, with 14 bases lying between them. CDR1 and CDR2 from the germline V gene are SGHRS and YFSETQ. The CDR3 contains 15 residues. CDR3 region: CASSPDRSYSYEQYF. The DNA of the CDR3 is TGCGCCAGCAGCCCAGACAGGTCTTACTCCTACGAGCAGTACTTC. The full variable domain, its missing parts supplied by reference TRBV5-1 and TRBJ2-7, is KAGVTQTPRYLIKTRGQQVTLSCSPISGHRSVSWYQQTPGQGLQFLFEYFSETQRNKGNFPGRFSGRQFSNSRSEMNVSTLELGDSALYLCASSPDRSYSYEQYFGPGTRLTVT.

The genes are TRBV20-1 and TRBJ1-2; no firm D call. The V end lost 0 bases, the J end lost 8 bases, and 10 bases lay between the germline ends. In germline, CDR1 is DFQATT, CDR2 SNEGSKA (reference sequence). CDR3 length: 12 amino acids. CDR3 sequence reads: CSARDTFGGYTF. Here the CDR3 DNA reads TGCAGTGCTAGAGACACTTTCGGGGGCTACACCTTC.

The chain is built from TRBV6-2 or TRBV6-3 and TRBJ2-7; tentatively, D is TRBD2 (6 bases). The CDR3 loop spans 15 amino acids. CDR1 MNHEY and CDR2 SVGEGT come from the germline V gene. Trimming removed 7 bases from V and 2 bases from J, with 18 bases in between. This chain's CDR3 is CASKPGQGGPYEQYF. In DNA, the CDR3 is TGTGCCAGCAAACCAGGGCAGGGAGGCCCCTACGAGCAGTACTTC.

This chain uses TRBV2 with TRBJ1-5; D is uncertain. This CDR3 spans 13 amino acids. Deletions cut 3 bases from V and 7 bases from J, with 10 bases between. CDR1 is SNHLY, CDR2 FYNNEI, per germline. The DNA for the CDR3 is TGTGCCAGCAGTGACGACGCTGTCCAGCCCCAGCATTTT. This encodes CASSDDAVQPQHF.

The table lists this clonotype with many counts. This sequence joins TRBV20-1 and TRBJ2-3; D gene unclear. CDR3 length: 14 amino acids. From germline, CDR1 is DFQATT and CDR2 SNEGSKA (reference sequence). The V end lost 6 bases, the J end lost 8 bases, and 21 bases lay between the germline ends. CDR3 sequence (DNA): TGCAGTGCCGCCCGGTCCACCACAGATGTTACGCAGTATTTT. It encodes CSAARSTTDVTQYF.

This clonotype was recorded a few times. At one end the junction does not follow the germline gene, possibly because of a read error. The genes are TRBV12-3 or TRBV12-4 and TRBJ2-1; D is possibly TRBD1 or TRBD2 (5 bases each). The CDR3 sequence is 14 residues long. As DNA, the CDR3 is TGTGCCAGCAACCGGGACCAGGCCTACAATGAGAAGTTCTTC. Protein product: CASNRDQAYNEKFF.

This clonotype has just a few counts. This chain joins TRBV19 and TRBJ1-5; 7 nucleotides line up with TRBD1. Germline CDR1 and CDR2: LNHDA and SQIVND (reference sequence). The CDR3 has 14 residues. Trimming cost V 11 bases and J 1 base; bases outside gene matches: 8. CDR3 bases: TGTGCCCTGGAAGGGGGCAGGAGCAATCAGCCCCAGCATTTT. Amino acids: CALEGGRSNQPQHF.